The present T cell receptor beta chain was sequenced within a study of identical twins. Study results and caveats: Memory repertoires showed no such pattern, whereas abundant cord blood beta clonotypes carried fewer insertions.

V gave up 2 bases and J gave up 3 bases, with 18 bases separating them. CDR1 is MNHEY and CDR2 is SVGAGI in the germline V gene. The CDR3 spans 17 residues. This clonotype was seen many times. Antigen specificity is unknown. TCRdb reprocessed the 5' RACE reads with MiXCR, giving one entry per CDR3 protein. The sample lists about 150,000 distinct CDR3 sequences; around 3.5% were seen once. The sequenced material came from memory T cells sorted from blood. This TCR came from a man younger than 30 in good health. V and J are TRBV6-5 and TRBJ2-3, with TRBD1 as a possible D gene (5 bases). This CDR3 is CASSYTPLGAATDTQYF. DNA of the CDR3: TGTGCCAGCAGTTACACCCCCCTTGGGGCCGCGACAGATACGCAGTATTTT.